This T cell receptor (beta chain) was observed in a study of blood T cells in healthy people across ages. Sample-barcoded 5' priming and a J-beta primer mix drove a second PCR of about 7 to 12 cycles. From the 5' RACE reads, TCRdb called clonotypes with MiXCR, one entry per CDR3 protein. The data hold about 720,000 distinct CDR3 sequences, with 22% observed a single time. Study conclusions and caveats: Diversity figures based on one million T cells were deemed too low.

As to this clonotype: Its antigen is as yet unknown.

The CDR3 loop spans 15 amino acids. V was pared by 1 base and J by 3 bases, with 2 bases of the junction left unmatched. CDR1 is SGHRS and CDR2 is YFSETQ in the germline V gene. This chain links TRBV5-1 with TRBJ2-5; TRBD2 matches 11 bases. The receptor comes from a man in his 70s in good health. The sequenced material came from blood. CDR3 bases: TGCGCCAGCAGCTTGATACTAGCGGGGGAAGAGACCCAGTACTTC. This encodes CASSLILAGEETQYF.